The clone carrying this T cell receptor beta chain showed up just once. Its antigen is undetermined. The trim removed 5 bases at V and 1 base at J, leaving 8 bases unmatched. The CDR3 is 16 residues long. Per the germline V gene, CDR1 is ENHRY and CDR2 is SYGVKD. These data are taken from a study of long-term antiretroviral therapy in people with HIV. The immunoSEQ assay was v3.0, run at survey level. Data came from immunoSEQ multiplex PCR; TCRdb stores just in-frame clones and leaves some out. Counted here are some 40,000 clones, more than 80% occurring once; the ten biggest clones make up 5.7%. Whole-study findings and limits: Clones that had undergone expansion before ART prevailed in the repertoire throughout all time points.

The genes are TRBV10-3 and TRBJ2-3; 8 bases map to TRBD1. Sequenced material: unsorted PBMCs, taken 3.1 years after starting antiretroviral therapy. This TCR derives from a woman aged 45 to 65 with HIV. The CDR3 DNA sequence: TGTGCCATCAGTTCCGGACAGGGCCGTGGCACAGATACGCAGTATTTT. Translation: CAISSGQGRGTDTQYF.